The 21 T cell receptor beta chains presented below share a single source sample, sequenced in a study of T cell clonality in common variable immunodeficiency. No antigens are known for them. Here immunoSEQ multiplex PCR was the method, and the copy in TCRdb shows in-frame clones only, minus some. There are about 28,000 clones in the sample, none observed a single time. Findings of the study overall: Fewer deletions and N-nucleotide insertions were reportedly seen in common variable immunodeficiency TCR beta sequences.

The sample taken for sequencing was peripheral blood mononuclear cells. These receptors were collected from a human donor with common variable immunodeficiency.

On this clone itself: Read data end 3 residues before the CDR3 end; the end is taken from the germline J gene. This chain uses TRBV6-1 with TRBJ1-2, with 7 bases aligning to TRBD1. Looked up from germline, CDR1 is MNHNS and CDR2 is SASEGT. The CDR3 loop spans 15 amino acids. Partial CDR3 DNA: TGTGCCAGCAGTGAAGGGAGGACAGGCGTCGTGGGC. Translating it yields CASSEGRTGVVG. In full, the CDR3 is CASSEGRTGVVGYTF.

This clone was found a few times. The read finishes 3 residues shy of the CDR3 end, and the germline J gene is used to complete it. This chain connects TRBV7-8 to TRBJ2-5; 14 positions agree with TRBD2. V lost 5 bases, J lost 1 base, and 3 bases stayed unmatched. Germline CDR1 and CDR2: SGHVS and FQNEAQ. The CDR3 consists of 16 residues. CDR3: CASSDGLAGGQETQYF. CDR3 bases read: TGTGCCAGCAGCGACGGACTAGCGGGGGGCCAAGAGACC.

In the case of this clone: The read terminates 3 residues ahead of where the CDR3 ends, so the germline J gene completes it. V gene TRBV29-1 combines with J gene TRBJ2-7, with TRBD1 matching 10 bases. V shed 4 bases and J 3 bases; nucleotides not matched to a gene: 3. This CDR3 comprises 13 residues. Germline lookup yields CDR1 SQVTM and CDR2 ANQGSEA. The CDR3 DNA, read in part, is TGCAGCGTTGGGAGGACAGGGGGCTACGAG. Its protein is CSVGRTGGYE. The CDR3 in its entirety is CSVGRTGGYEQYF.

To note about this clone: Read coverage stops 3 residues before the CDR3 terminus; the germline J gene supplies the remainder. The rearrangement joins TRBV19 to TRBJ2-7, with D unresolved. The CDR3 is made up of 11 amino acids. V lost 3 bases, J lost 6 bases, and 6 bases lay in between. The germline CDR1 and CDR2 sequences are LNHDA and SQIVND (reference sequence). CDR3 amino acids: CASSIGREQYF. The CDR3 bases that were read are TGTGCCAGTAGTATTGGCCGCGAG.

Partial CDR3 DNA: TGTGCCAGCAGAATGACTAGCGGAAGCACAGATACG. This sequence encodes CASRMTSGSTDT. The entire CDR3 protein is CASRMTSGSTDTQYF. The chain uses TRBV25-1 and TRBJ2-3; TRBD2 matches at 9 bases. Sequencing ends 3 residues short of the CDR3 end; the germline J gene provides the rest. With 6 bases clipped from V and 0 bases from J, the junction kept 4 bases outside the gene matches. In germline, CDR1 is MGHDK, CDR2 SYGVNS. The CDR3 is 15 residues long.

The table lists this clone with a few counts. The CDR3 end is not reached by the read, which stops 3 residues before it; the germline J gene fills it in. The chain employs TRBV5-1 and TRBJ2-7; TRBD1 agrees at 8 bases. Germline V gene data show CDR1 as SGHRS and CDR2 as YFSETQ. The J segment lost 3 bases and the V segment lost 2 bases, leaving 1 base of the junction unmatched. This CDR3 spans 13 amino acids. This CDR3 reads CASSFTGGYEQYF. The CDR3 DNA, read in part, is TGCGCCAGCAGCTTTACAGGGGGCTACGAG.

Of note for this clone: The read halts 3 residues ahead of the CDR3 end, with the missing end drawn from the germline J gene. V and J are TRBV30 and TRBJ2-7; 11 nucleotides agree with TRBD1. V lost 0 bases, J lost 5 bases, and 9 bases stayed unmatched. Looked up from germline, CDR1 is GTSNPN and CDR2 is SVGIG (reference sequence). The length of the CDR3 is 16 residues. CDR3 bases read: TGTGCCTGGAGTGTAGGACAGGGGGCCTACTACGACGAG. Encoded protein: CAWSVGQGAYYDE. The entire CDR3 is CAWSVGQGAYYDEQYF.

About this clone: The read is 3 residues too short to cover the CDR3 end, so that end is filled in from the germline J gene. The rearrangement links TRBV19 to TRBJ2-3; TRBD1 agrees at 9 bases. V was pared by 9 bases and J by 2 bases, with 9 bases of the junction left unmatched. Per germline, CDR1 LNHDA and CDR2 SQIVND (reference sequence). This CDR3 spans 15 amino acids. Here the CDR3 reads CASDPGQGYTDTQYF. The CDR3 bases that were read are TGTGCCAGCGATCCGGGACAGGGTTACACAGATACG.

This clone occurred many times. The read falls 3 residues short of the CDR3 end, and the missing part is taken from the germline J gene. The V call is TRBV19, the J call TRBJ1-6; D not resolved. The CDR3 extends over 14 amino acids. Germline V CDR1 and CDR2: LNHDA, SQIVND (reference sequence). V lost 3 bases, J lost 6 bases, and 9 bases lay in between. The CDR3 reads CASSMEQSNSPLHF. The sequenced CDR3 bases are TGTGCCAGTAGTATGGAACAGTCTAATTCACCC.

For this clone: The read halts 3 residues ahead of the CDR3 end, with the missing end drawn from the germline J gene. The chain joins TRBV6-1 to TRBJ2-3; no reliable D call. V was trimmed by 4 bases and J by 6 bases, leaving 8 bases between them. CDR1 is MNHNS, CDR2 SASEGT, per germline. CDR3 length equals 12 residues. The covered CDR3 bases are TGTGCCAGCAGTGCTCACGGGGATACG. Protein sequence: CASSAHGDT. The CDR3 in its entirety is CASSAHGDTQYF.

This clone has just a few counts. The read ends 3 residues shy of where the CDR3 ends; the end is completed using the germline J gene. The chain is built from TRBV7-9 and TRBJ2-2; D remains ambiguous. Germline assignment: CDR1 SEHNR and CDR2 FQNEAQ (reference sequence). This CDR3 has 13 amino acids. Trimming left V 3 bases short and J 1 base short, with 3 bases between. CDR3 residues: CASSFRNTGELFF. Partial CDR3 DNA: TGTGCCAGCAGCTTCCGGAACACCGGGGAG.

As to this clone: The observed sequence ends 3 residues before the CDR3 terminus, with the missing tail filled in from the germline J gene. V and J are TRBV18 and TRBJ2-3; 7 nucleotides align to TRBD1. The V gene end was trimmed by 4 bases and the J gene end by 2 bases; junction bases not matched to a gene: 9. The CDR3 spans 16 residues. The germline CDR1 and CDR2 sequences are KGHSH and LQKENI. The CDR3 bases that were read are TGTGCCAGCTCACTACGGGCAACAGGGGCCACAGATACG. Translated, it gives CASSLRATGATDT. The complete CDR3 reads CASSLRATGATDTQYF.

As concerns this clone: The observed sequence ends 3 residues before the CDR3 terminus, with the missing tail filled in from the germline J gene. This sequence joins TRBV20-1 and TRBJ2-7; maybe TRBD2 (6 bases). From germline, CDR1 is DFQATT and CDR2 SNEGSKA (reference sequence). This CDR3 is built from 17 residues. Trimming cost V 0 bases and J 2 bases, with 20 bases left between them. This CDR3 reads CSARDAVGGSNTYEQYF. The CDR3 DNA, read in part, is TGCAGTGCTAGAGATGCGGTGGGGGGTAGCAACACCTACGAG.

This clone was found a few times. The CDR3 is cut off 3 residues early in the read; its end comes from the germline J gene. The chain recombines TRBV2 with TRBJ1-2; TRBD1 matches at 8 bases. The CDR3 consists of 15 residues. CDR1 is SNHLY and CDR2 is FYNNEI in the germline V gene. The part of the CDR3 DNA that was read is TGTGCCACCCGTGTTGGCAGGGGGCTTACGTGGGGC. Its translation is CATRVGRGLTWG. The complete CDR3 sequence is CATRVGRGLTWGYTF.

This clone was detected ten times or more. The CDR3 goes on 3 residues after the read ends, and that part is filled in from the germline J gene. V usage is TRBV19 and J usage is TRBJ2-7; D ambiguous. CDR3 length: 15 residues. Per germline, CDR1 LNHDA and CDR2 SQIVND (reference sequence). V lost 2 bases and J lost 5, with 16 bases in between. The part of the CDR3 DNA that was read is TGTGCCAGTAGTATAACTGGGCGCTCAGTCCACGAG. It codes for CASSITGRSVHE. The whole CDR3 protein reads CASSITGRSVHEQYF.

This clone was picked up many times. Read data end 3 residues before the CDR3 end; the end is taken from the germline J gene. This chain connects TRBV11-3 to TRBJ1-1; 9 bases agree with TRBD1. The CDR3 is 13 residues long. The V gene end was trimmed by 3 bases and the J gene end by 5 bases; junction bases not matched to a gene: 1. Per the germline V gene, CDR1 is SGHNT and CDR2 is YENEEA. CDR3: CASSFGQGTEAFF. The part of the CDR3 DNA that was read is TGTGCCAGCAGCTTCGGACAGGGGACTGAA.

This clone was counted ten times or more. The read finishes 3 residues shy of the CDR3 end, and the germline J gene is used to complete it. V gene TRBV5-1 combines with J gene TRBJ2-5; D may be TRBD2 (6 bases). V lost 1 base and J 4 bases, leaving 11 bases between the germline ends. The CDR3 sequence is 14 residues long. Germline V gene data show CDR1 as SGHRS and CDR2 as YFSETQ. The covered CDR3 bases are TGCGCCAGCAGCTTGTCCGGGGGAGGAGAGACC. Translation: CASSLSGGGET. The full CDR3 reads CASSLSGGGETQYF.

This clone was seen ten or more times. Read sequence stops 3 residues before the CDR3 end, and the germline J gene provides the missing end. This sequence joins TRBV18 and TRBJ1-4; 7 bases fit TRBD1. This CDR3 comprises 15 residues. V shed 8 bases and J 6 bases; nucleotides not matched to a gene: 12. The germline V gene encodes CDR1 KGHSH and CDR2 LQKENI. The chain's CDR3 is CASPFLDRLYEKLFF. CDR3 bases read: TGTGCCAGCCCCTTCTTGGACAGGCTGTATGAAAAA.

This clone showed up just a few times. The sequence runs out 3 residues before the end of the CDR3; the remainder is reconstructed from the germline J gene. This rearrangement joins TRBV7-3 to TRBJ2-2; D possibly corresponds to TRBD2 (5 bases). V was pared by 5 bases and J by 6 bases, with 10 bases between. Germline V gene lookup returns CDR1 SGHTA and CDR2 FQGTGA. The CDR3 length is 13 residues. CDR3 DNA (partial): TGTGCCAGCAGCCCTCCCGGGGCCGGGGAG. It codes for CASSPPGAGE. The full CDR3 reads CASSPPGAGELFF.

A note on this clone: The read ends 3 residues early relative to the CDR3; the germline J gene fills the gap. The sample contains more than one DNA sequence encoding this CDR3. The chain has TRBV7-9 and TRBJ1-2; TRBD1 agrees at 8 bases. V lost 5 bases, J lost 5 bases, and 10 bases stayed unmatched. This CDR3 has 15 amino acids. Germline CDR1 SEHNR, CDR2 FQNEAQ (reference sequence). CDR3 amino acids: CASSPGQGGRYGYTF. The CDR3 DNA, read in part, is TGTGCCAGCAGCCCAGGACAGGGCGGGCGTTATGGC.

A note on this clone: The read comes to an end 3 residues before the CDR3 does, leaving the germline J gene to fill in the end. The chain combines TRBV7-2 with TRBJ2-3, with 10 bases identical to TRBD2. Germline lookup yields CDR1 SGHTA and CDR2 FQGNSA. V was clipped by 0 bases and J by 5 bases; unmatched bases: 8. This CDR3 spans 17 amino acids. CDR3 in amino acids: CASSLAGAGGPGDTQYF. The CDR3 DNA, read in part, is TGTGCCAGCAGCTTAGCAGGAGCGGGGGGGCCCGGAGATACG.